The 17 T cell receptor beta chains below all came from one sample that was sequenced in a study of shared clonotypes between healthy human individuals. Naive CD8 cells lacked CD45RO and underwent positive selection for CCR7, leaving out terminally differentiated effector memory CD45RA+ cells. The table came from immunoSEQ multiplex PCR; TCRdb's copy has only in-frame clones and leaves some out. The sample shows fewer than 700,000 clones, 85% to 95% of them seen only once. Sequencing was performed on naive CD8+ T cells sorted from blood. These receptor sequences come from a woman in her 30s in good health.

The V and J genes are TRBV29-1 and TRBJ2-7; 9 bases agree with TRBD2. CDR3 length: 15 amino acids. Trimming cost V 2 bases and J 9 bases; bases outside gene matches: 14. Germline loops: CDR1 SQVTM, CDR2 ANQGSEA. CDR3 residues: CSVEYVSREGHVQYF. CDR3 DNA: TGCAGCGTTGAATACGTATCGCGGGAGGGCCATGTGCAGTACTTC.

The chain has TRBV29-1 and TRBJ2-3; D remains unclear. The germline V gene encodes CDR1 SQVTM and CDR2 ANQGSEA. This CDR3 has 13 residues. The V end was cut by 6 bases, the J end by 4 bases, with 14 bases between. The CDR3 DNA follows: TGCAGCGTCGACGCTCTCGGGCCAGATACGCAGTATTTT. This encodes CSVDALGPDTQYF.

The chain is built from TRBV5-8 and TRBJ2-7; TRBD1 matches 7 bases. Trimming removed 4 bases from V and 4 bases from J; junction bases left unmatched: 5. This CDR3 spans 13 amino acids. Per the germline V gene, CDR1 is SGHTS and CDR2 is YDEGEE. The CDR3 loop is CASSGDRLYEQYF. CDR3 nucleotides: TGTGCCAGCAGCGGGGACAGACTTTACGAGCAGTACTTC.

The CDR3 reads CASSLRGEGRGNIQYF. DNA for the CDR3: TGTGCCAGCAGTCTTAGGGGGGAAGGAAGGGGAAACATTCAGTACTTC. The chain links TRBV28 to TRBJ2-4; either TRBD1 or TRBD2 may fit D (6 bases each). Germline V CDR1 and CDR2: MDHEN, SYDVKM. The CDR3 is 16 amino acids. With 5 bases removed from V and 6 bases from J, the gap between germline ends came to 20 bases.

The chain links TRBV11-3 to TRBJ2-1; 11 bases agree with TRBD2. This CDR3 comprises 15 residues. The germline V gene has CDR1 SGHNT and CDR2 YENEEA. V dropped 5 bases and J dropped 2; count of bases not matched to a gene: 2. CDR3 sequence (DNA): TGTGCCAGCAGCCCGGGACTAGCGGCCTACAATGAGCAGTTCTTC. Protein product: CASSPGLAAYNEQFF.

The chain has TRBV19 and TRBJ1-5, with TRBD1 as a possible D gene (5 bases). The CDR3 covers 15 residues. V was cut by 7 bases and J by 0 bases, with 13 bases left in between. The germline V gene encodes CDR1 LNHDA and CDR2 SQIVND (reference sequence). As DNA, the CDR3 is TGTGCCAGTAACCTCGGACATGATAGCAATCAGCCCCAGCATTTT. Residues: CASNLGHDSNQPQHF.

The chain is built from TRBV19 and TRBJ2-5; 8 positions match TRBD2. The assigned J gene may be wrong: the sequence end matches TRBJ2-7 better. Germline assignment: CDR1 LNHDA and CDR2 SQIVND (reference sequence). This CDR3 has 15 amino acids. CDR3 nucleotide sequence: TGTGCCAGTAGTATTTCGGGAGGGCCACTTTACGAGCAGTACTTC. Translation gives CASSISGGPLYEQYF.

V and J are TRBV7-2 and TRBJ2-1; D not certain. This CDR3 is 16 amino acids long. The germline CDR1 and CDR2 sequences are SGHTA and FQGNSA. The V gene lost 5 bases and the J gene lost 3 bases, with 17 bases spanning the gap. In DNA form, the CDR3 reads TGTGCCAGCAGCCCAGAGGCCTCAACTCACTACAATGAGCAGTTCTTC. This codes for CASSPEASTHYNEQFF.

The chain is built from TRBV12-2 and TRBJ1-5; TRBD1, the table's D call, was not compared with the DNA. TRBV12-2 is a known pseudogene. The CDR3 contains 17 residues. Written as DNA, the CDR3 is TGTGCAAGTCGCTTAAAGGGGACAGCATGGGAGAATCAGCCCCAGCATTTT. As protein: CASRLKGTAWENQPQHF.

This rearrangement joins TRBV4-1 to TRBJ2-5, with 10 bases matching TRBD2. The last part of the DNA fits TRBJ2-7 better; the J call may be wrong. The CDR3 has 18 residues. Germline V gene sequence: CDR1 MGHRA, CDR2 YSYEKL. The DNA for the CDR3 is TGCGCCAGCAGCCAAGGGTTCGCTAGCGGGAGTTCTTTGTACGAGCAGTACTTC. It translates to CASSQGFASGSSLYEQYF.

The chain's CDR3 is CASSDYVRSSYEQYF. CDR3 nucleotides: TGTGCCAGCAGTGACTATGTAAGGAGCTCCTACGAGCAGTACTTC. This chain uses TRBV6-1 with TRBJ2-7, with D uncertain. Trimming pared 3 bases from V and 0 bases from J, leaving 12 bases between. This CDR3 is 15 amino acids long. Germline V CDR1 and CDR2: MNHNS, SASEGT.

This chain uses TRBV2 with TRBJ2-7; 8 bases align to TRBD1. The V and J ends lost 6 bases and 4 bases, in that order; junction bases with no gene match: 11. The CDR3 is made up of 15 amino acids. Germline values: CDR1 SNHLY, CDR2 FYNNEI. CDR3 in amino acids: CASRSGQVRWYEQYF. Here the CDR3 DNA reads TGTGCCAGCAGATCGGGACAGGTGAGATGGTACGAGCAGTACTTC.

The chain links TRBV2 to TRBJ2-7, with a weak D call TRBD1 (5 bases). CDR3 length equals 15 residues. Germline CDR1 is SNHLY and CDR2 is FYNNEI. Between the trimmed V and J ends, which lost 4 bases and 3 bases, there was a span of 16 bases. The CDR3 loop is CASSGNRLAFYEQYF. The CDR3 DNA is TGTGCCAGCAGTGGTAACAGGTTAGCCTTCTACGAGCAGTACTTC.

The chain uses TRBV28 and TRBJ1-2; tentatively, D is TRBD1 (6 bases). The CDR3 loop spans 15 amino acids. Trimming stripped 2 bases from V and 2 bases from J, with 12 bases between. Germline V gene sequence: CDR1 MDHEN, CDR2 SYDVKM. CDR3 amino acids: CASSLGQGKNYGYTF. CDR3 nucleotides: TGTGCCAGCAGTTTAGGGCAGGGGAAGAACTATGGCTACACCTTC.

The chain links TRBV5-6 to TRBJ2-4; 7 bases line up with TRBD2. Germline values: CDR1 SGHDT, CDR2 YYEEEE. The CDR3 has 16 amino acids. With 5 bases clipped from V and 2 bases from J, the junction kept 10 bases outside the gene matches. In nucleotides, the CDR3 is TGTGCCAGCAGTAGCCGTAGCGGGTCTACCAAAAACATTCAGTACTTC. Amino acids: CASSSRSGSTKNIQYF.

The chain couples TRBV4-1 to TRBJ2-7; the D gene is possibly TRBD2 (6 bases). The length of the CDR3 is 17 residues. Germline CDR1 MGHRA, CDR2 YSYEKL. The germline V and J ends were trimmed by 3 bases and 4 bases, with 22 bases remaining between them. The CDR3 DNA reads TGCGCCAGCAGCCAGTTGGCGGGGCAGGCCGCGTTATACGAGCAGTACTTC. Amino acid sequence: CASSQLAGQAALYEQYF.

As to this clone: The sample holds other DNA sequences that translate to the same CDR3. The rearrangement links TRBV29-1 to TRBJ2-2, with D unclear. Germline assignment: CDR1 SQVTM and CDR2 ANQGSEA. V was cut by 3 bases and J by 0 bases, with 5 bases left in between. The CDR3 is made up of 13 amino acids. CDR3 protein: CSVEGTNTGELFF. In DNA form, the CDR3 reads TGCAGCGTTGAGGGGACGAACACCGGGGAGCTGTTTTTT.